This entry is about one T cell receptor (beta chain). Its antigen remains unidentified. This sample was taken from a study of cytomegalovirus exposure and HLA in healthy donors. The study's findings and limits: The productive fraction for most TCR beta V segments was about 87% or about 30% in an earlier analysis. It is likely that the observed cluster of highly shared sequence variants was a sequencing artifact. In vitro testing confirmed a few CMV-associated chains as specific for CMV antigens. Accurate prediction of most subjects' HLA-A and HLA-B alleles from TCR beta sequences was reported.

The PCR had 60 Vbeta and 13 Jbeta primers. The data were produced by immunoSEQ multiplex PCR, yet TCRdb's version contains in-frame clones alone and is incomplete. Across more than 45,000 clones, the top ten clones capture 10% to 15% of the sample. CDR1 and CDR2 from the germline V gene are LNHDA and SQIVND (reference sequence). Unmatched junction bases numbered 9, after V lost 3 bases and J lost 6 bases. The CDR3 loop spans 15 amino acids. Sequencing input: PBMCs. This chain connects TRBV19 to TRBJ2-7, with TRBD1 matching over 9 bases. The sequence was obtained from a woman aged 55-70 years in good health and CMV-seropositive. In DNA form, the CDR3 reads TGTGCCAGTAGTATTGATCGGACAGGGGTTGCCGAGCAGTACTTC. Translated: CASSIDRTGVAEQYF.